A single sample gave rise to the 21 T cell receptor beta chains below, sequenced in a study of shared clonotypes between healthy human individuals (TCRdb year 2020). Libraries were built with the immunoSEQ multiplex PCR assay. TCRdb re-hosts the immuneACCESS table, in-frame sequences only. Its copies lack some clones; in the studies checked, an unresolved V gene accounts for under half of them, and the cause for the rest is not known. This sample gives about 380,000 clones in total; 96% of them show up just once. Approximately 0.3% of the sample is in the top ten clones. Sequenced: memory CD8+ T cells sorted from blood. According to the study, the label for this sample's cell subset or site signals: CD45RO+ cells pooled with CCR7-negative TemRA cells. Receptors originate from a man aged 30-40 years in good health.

The V and J genes are TRBV7-2 and TRBJ1-2, with 9 bases that match TRBD1. Per the germline V gene, CDR1 is SGHTA and CDR2 is FQGNSA. The CDR3 has 15 residues. Germline trimming cut 5 bases from V and 5 bases from J; bases unmatched to any gene: 9. Written as DNA, the CDR3 is TGTGCCAGCAGCCTATCACCGGGACAGGGTTATGGCTACACCTTC. Translation: CASSLSPGQGYGYTF.

The rearrangement links TRBV4-2 to TRBJ1-2, with TRBD1 identical over 7 bases. The germline CDR1 and CDR2 sequences are LGHNA and YNFKEQ. With V trimmed by 2 bases and J by 3 bases, 9 bases remained unmatched. The CDR3 covers 16 residues. CDR3 sequence reads: CASSQSTGSGDYGYTF. CDR3 in DNA: TGTGCCAGCAGCCAATCGACAGGGAGTGGTGACTATGGCTACACCTTC.

The V call is TRBV7-6, the J call TRBJ1-2; D is unresolved. The CDR3 loop spans 12 amino acids. The V end lost 1 base, the J end lost 7 bases, and 7 bases lay between the germline ends. CDR1 is SGHVS, CDR2 FNYEAQ, per germline. Here the CDR3 reads CASSLGSGGYTF. The CDR3 DNA follows: TGTGCCAGCAGCTTAGGGAGCGGTGGCTACACCTTC.

The rearrangement uses TRBV21-1 and TRBJ2-7; the table names TRBD1, a call not compared with the DNA. TRBV21-1 counts as a pseudogene. The CDR3 sequence is 14 residues long. The DNA for the CDR3 is TGTGCCAGCACCCCAGGGGGCAACCTCTACGAGCAGTACTTC. Residues: CASTPGGNLYEQYF.

The chain carries TRBV6-6 and TRBJ2-3, with 8 nucleotides matching TRBD1. With V trimmed by 10 bases and J by 5 bases, 5 bases remained unmatched. Per the germline V gene, CDR1 is MNHNY and CDR2 is SVGAGI (reference sequence). This CDR3 spans 12 amino acids. The CDR3 sequence is CATQGAGDTQYF. CDR3 sequence (DNA): TGTGCCACCCAGGGGGCAGGAGATACGCAGTATTTT.

The rearrangement links TRBV9 to TRBJ2-1; 14 bases agree with TRBD2. The junction had 3 bases not matched to a gene; V was cut back by 0 bases and J by 7 bases. Germline CDR1 SGDLS, CDR2 YYNGEE. This CDR3 is 16 amino acids long. CDR3 sequence (DNA): TGTGCCAGCAGCGTAGTTGGGACTAGCGGGAGAAATGAGCAGTTCTTC. Translating gives CASSVVGTSGRNEQFF.

V and J are TRBV7-2 and TRBJ2-1; either TRBD1 or TRBD2 may fit D (6 bases each). Germline CDR1 and CDR2: SGHTA and FQGNSA. The CDR3 loop spans 17 amino acids. Deletions cut 5 bases from V and 6 bases from J, with 23 bases between. CDR3 sequence (DNA): TGTGCCAGCAGCCCAGGGGCCCGAGGGAGGCCTCTCAATGAGCAGTTCTTC. It encodes CASSPGARGRPLNEQFF.

In nucleotides, the CDR3 is TGTGCCAGCTACGCCCAGGTCGACACTGAAGCTTTCTTT. It encodes CASYAQVDTEAFF. This chain connects TRBV5-4 to TRBJ1-1, with no clear D. The CDR3 spans 13 residues. Trimming took off 7 bases at V and 3 bases at J, with 13 bases between the two ends. Germline CDR1 is SGHNT and CDR2 is YYREEE (reference sequence).

CDR3 residues: CASSIGGGSEQFF. The CDR3 DNA sequence: TGTGCCAGTAGTATAGGGGGCGGGAGCGAGCAGTTCTTC. The chain has TRBV19 and TRBJ2-1; 7 nucleotides agree with TRBD2. CDR3 size: 13 residues. The germline CDR1 and CDR2 sequences are LNHDA and SQIVND (reference sequence). V shed 1 base and J 10 bases; nucleotides not matched to a gene: 4.

The chain combines TRBV28 with TRBJ1-1; D is undetermined. There are 17 residues in the CDR3. The germline V and J ends were trimmed by 3 bases and 0 bases, with 17 bases remaining between them. Germline CDR1 reads MDHEN; CDR2 reads SYDVKM. The CDR3 bases are TGTGCCAGCAGTTTGTCCTGGCAGCTTCCTATGAACACTGAAGCTTTCTTT. As protein: CASSLSWQLPMNTEAFF.

This rearrangement joins TRBV4-1 to TRBJ1-1, with TRBD1 matching 8 bases. Germline assignment: CDR1 MGHRA and CDR2 YSYEKL. The CDR3 extends over 15 amino acids. V shed 2 bases, J shed 7 bases, and the junction held 9 bases outside the gene matches. CDR3 amino acids: CASSQTGTGAYEAFF. DNA for the CDR3: TGCGCCAGCAGCCAAACCGGGACAGGAGCTTATGAAGCTTTCTTT.

This sequence joins TRBV4-2 and TRBJ2-2; the D is unclear. Germline lookup yields CDR1 LGHNA and CDR2 YNFKEQ. This CDR3 region has 14 residues. V was shortened by 0 bases and J by 6 bases, with 8 bases between the two germline ends. The CDR3 DNA sequence: TGTGCCAGCAGCCAAGATAGCAGTCCCGGGGAGCTGTTTTTT. Translated, it gives CASSQDSSPGELFF.

This sequence joins TRBV10-3 and TRBJ1-1; 7 nucleotides align to TRBD1. Losses at the gene ends were 7 bases for V and 8 bases for J; bases not matched to a gene: 10. This CDR3 has 13 amino acids. Per germline, CDR1 ENHRY and CDR2 SYGVKD. The CDR3, as DNA: TGTGCCATCACAGGGGTTCTGACAGGGGAAGCTTTCTTT. It yields the protein CAITGVLTGEAFF.

The chain combines TRBV5-1 with TRBJ2-1, with 10 bases matching TRBD2. CDR3 length: 15 residues. Trimming at V came to 4 bases and at J to 1 base, leaving 2 bases not matched to a gene. Germline V gene sequence: CDR1 SGHRS, CDR2 YFSETQ. CDR3: CASSPTSGSYNEQFF. The CDR3 DNA reads as TGCGCCAGCAGCCCGACTAGCGGGTCCTACAATGAGCAGTTCTTC.

This chain links TRBV7-2 with TRBJ1-1; 8 nucleotides agree with TRBD1. CDR1 and CDR2 from the germline V gene are SGHTA and FQGNSA. The V gene end was trimmed by 3 bases and the J gene end by 3 bases; junction bases not matched to a gene: 3. The CDR3 runs to 14 residues. The CDR3 nucleotides read TGTGCCAGCAGCTTGCACAGGGGGGACACTGAAGCTTTCTTT. This codes for CASSLHRGDTEAFF.

The chain is built from TRBV4-1 and TRBJ1-3; D call uncertain. V gave up 0 bases and J gave up 4 bases, with 16 bases separating them. CDR3 length: 17 residues. In germline, CDR1 is MGHRA, CDR2 YSYEKL. The CDR3 DNA reads as TGCGCCAGCAGCCAAGATGCCCGGATCGCATCCGGAAACACCATATATTTT. Its protein is CASSQDARIASGNTIYF.

This rearrangement joins TRBV6-5 to TRBJ2-1; a possible D gene is TRBD1 (5 bases). This CDR3 is 15 amino acids long. Trimming shortened V by 0 bases and J by 5 bases, and 11 bases separated the two germline ends. Germline CDR1 and CDR2: MNHEY and SVGAGI. The CDR3 sequence is CASSYSGAGNNEQFF. The CDR3 bases are TGTGCCAGCAGTTACTCAGGGGCTGGCAACAATGAGCAGTTCTTC.

CDR3 sequence (DNA): TGTGCCAGCAGCTTAAAGGGACTAGACTTTGCGAACACCGGGGAGCTGTTTTTT. Translated: CASSLKGLDFANTGELFF. The chain recombines TRBV7-8 with TRBJ2-2; TRBD2 aligns across 8 bases. This CDR3 contains 18 residues. The ends lost 2 bases at V and 0 bases at J; junction bases unmatched: 8. Germline CDR1 SGHVS, CDR2 FQNEAQ.

The rearrangement uses TRBV29-1 and TRBJ2-2, with D unclear. The germline V and J ends were trimmed by 0 bases and 4 bases, with 6 bases remaining between them. The V gene's germline CDR1 is SQVTM and CDR2 ANQGSEA. This CDR3 has 13 residues. This CDR3 is CSVEEFGTGELFF. As DNA, the CDR3 is TGCAGCGTTGAAGAGTTCGGCACCGGGGAGCTGTTTTTT.

This rearrangement joins TRBV11-2 to TRBJ1-3; 10 positions agree with TRBD1. Germline V gene sequence: CDR1 SGHAT, CDR2 FQNNGV. This CDR3 region has 16 residues. V was clipped by 1 base and J by 2 bases; unmatched bases: 2. The CDR3 protein is CASSLVGTGAGNTIYF. CDR3 DNA sequence: TGTGCCAGCAGCTTAGTAGGGACAGGGGCTGGAAACACCATATATTTT. Supplemented by reference TRBV11-2 and TRBJ1-3, the full variable domain reads EAGVAQSPRYKIIEKRQSVAFWCNPISGHATLYWYQQILGQGPKLLIQFQNNGVVDDSQLPKDRFSAERLKGVDSTLKIQPAKLEDSAVYLCASSLVGTGAGNTIYFGEGSWLTVV.

The rearrangement joins TRBV29-1 to TRBJ2-2; D unresolved. V was clipped by 4 bases and J by 1 base, with 7 bases between them. This CDR3 is built from 13 residues. The germline V gene has CDR1 SQVTM and CDR2 ANQGSEA. CDR3 sequence (DNA): TGCAGCGTTGTAACCGGGAACACCGGGGAGCTGTTTTTT. Protein sequence: CSVVTGNTGELFF.